The clone carrying this T cell receptor beta chain was seen only a few times. Its cognate antigen is unknown. The V segment lost 6 bases and the J segment 3 bases; nucleotides outside the gene matches: 12. Germline loops: CDR1 DFQATT, CDR2 SNEGSKA (reference sequence). CDR3 size: 15 residues. Full-length variable regions came from constant-region reverse primers plus semi-nested Nested Universal Primer A PCR. A single record per CDR3 protein comes from TCRdb applying MiXCR to the 5' RACE reads. The sample lists 52,000 or so distinct CDR3 sequences, less than 25% seen once, with 3.2% in the top ten. Findings and caveats of the study: Tumor Tregs overlapped most with tumor, then blood, naive CD4+ cells.

Tregs were sorted as CD4+CD25+CD127-/low cells. The sample taken for sequencing was tumor-infiltrating Tregs sorted from the breast tumor. This clonotype was sampled from a female donor with breast cancer. This rearrangement joins TRBV20-1 to TRBJ2-3; 7 bases match TRBD2. Written as DNA, the CDR3 is TGCAGTGCCGGGGATCAGCGGGGAGGTACAGATACGCAGTATTTT. Its translation: CSAGDQRGGTDTQYF.